This record covers a single T cell receptor beta chain. Assay used: immunoSEQ multiplex PCR; TCRdb lists only in-frame clones, some missing. The table has roughly 180,000 clones, about 80% seen once. This entry is derived from a study of blood T cell repertoires in COVID-19. The overall study: Nucleic acid was either cDNA or gDNA, and it came from T cells, B-cell-depleted T cells, or PBMCs.

Germline V gives CDR1 LNHDA, CDR2 SQIVND (reference sequence). V lost 0 bases, J lost 0 bases, and 6 bases lay in between. CDR3 length: 14 amino acids. This chain connects TRBV19 to TRBJ2-7; D is possibly TRBD1 (6 bases). The sample was peripheral blood. This receptor was obtained from a woman in her forties or fifties with active or convalescent COVID-19. The CDR3 region has the DNA TGTGCCAGTAGTATAGAACAGGGCTCCTACGAGCAGTACTTC. It translates to CASSIEQGSYEQYF.